This is a list of T cell receptor beta chains from one sample in a study of blood T cell repertoires in COVID-19. Some clones are missing from TCRdb's copy, which holds only in-frame ones; the method was immunoSEQ multiplex PCR. The sample carries 110,000 to 150,000 clones, about 86% recorded once. The sequencing input was peripheral blood. These receptor sequences come from a woman in her sixties or seventies with acute or convalescent COVID-19. CDR3s include the opening cysteine and the closing phenylalanine or tryptophan. The order of the fields is J gene, V gene, CDR3 length, CDR3 protein.

TRBJ2-2 | TRBV7-3 | 16 | CASSLMGGSLTGELFF
TRBJ2-1 | TRBV30 | 14 | CAWSQSGALNEQFF
TRBJ1-5 | TRBV19 | 18 | CASSIGPPDRRYNQPQHF
TRBJ2-5 | TRBV5-1 | 15 | CASLDQRGGPETQYF
TRBJ1-4 | TRBV6-4 | 17 | CASSDRPVQLGNEKLFF
TRBJ2-3 | TRBV7-2 | 14 | CASSLAWRTDTQYF
TRBJ2-7 | TRBV18 | 14 | CASSVQARDYEQYF
TRBJ2-7 | TRBV30 | 14 | CAWSRRVSPYEQYF
TRBJ2-7 | TRBV5-1 | 19 | CASTPIGGGTPHISYEQYF
TRBJ2-7 | TRBV28 | 16 | CASSLGRDRTREEQYF
TRBJ2-1 | TRBV3-1/TRBV3-2 | 15 | CASSHLGTSLTEQFF
TRBJ2-5 | TRBV3-1/TRBV3-2 | 15 | CASSQGPGQQETQYF
TRBJ2-7 | TRBV18 | 15 | CASSPQGTGSYEQYF
TRBJ2-5 | TRBV10-3 | 14 | CAIKGTGSRETQYF
TRBJ2-5 | TRBV29-1 | 13 | CSVRDSYTETQYF
TRBJ1-6 | TRBV7-8 | 15 | CASSSRQGGNSPLHF
TRBJ1-2 | TRBV11-2 | 16 | CASSSLGQRANYGYTF
TRBJ1-4 | TRBV27 | 13 | CASRAASNEKLFF
TRBJ2-3 | TRBV6-5 | 14 | CASSSGWGTDTQYF
TRBJ1-2 | TRBV6-6 | 13 | CASSYGGDYGYTF
TRBJ2-1 | TRBV6-2/TRBV6-3 | 16 | CASSPVGTSSYNEQFF
TRBJ1-2 | TRBV5-5 | 15 | CASSLAQGSMDGYTF
TRBJ1-2 | TRBV6-5 | 13 | CASSYDSNYGYTF
TRBJ2-1 | TRBV27 | 12 | CASMGGPGEQFF
TRBJ2-1 | TRBV2 | 15 | CAGSRDRGRYNEQFF
TRBJ2-6 | TRBV2 | 17 | CASSADRVLSGANVLTF
TRBJ2-7 | TRBV9 | 15 | CASSVEGFGGYEQYF
TRBJ2-7 | TRBV5-1 | 13 | CASSLAAFYEQYF
TRBJ1-3 | TRBV28 | 16 | CASSLWGTHSGNTIYF
TRBJ2-4 | TRBV30 | 18 | CAWSVLISGGQAKNIQYF
TRBJ2-1 | TRBV11-3 | 18 | CASSLDGSGTSGADEQFF
TRBJ1-2 | TRBV24-1 | 11 | CAAGGTVTYTF
TRBJ1-6 | TRBV29-1 | 13 | CSARDSPNSPLHF
TRBJ2-3 | TRBV11-3 | 15 | CASSLGGGVADTQYF